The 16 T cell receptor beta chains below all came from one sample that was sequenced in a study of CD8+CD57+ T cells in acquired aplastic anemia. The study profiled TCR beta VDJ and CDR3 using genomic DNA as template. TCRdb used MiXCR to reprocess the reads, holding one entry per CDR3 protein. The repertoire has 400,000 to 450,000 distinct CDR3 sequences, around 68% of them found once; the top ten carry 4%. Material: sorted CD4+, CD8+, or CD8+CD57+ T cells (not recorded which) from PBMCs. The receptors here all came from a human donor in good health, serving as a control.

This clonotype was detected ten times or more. CDR3 DNA sequence: TGTGCCAGCAGTGGGGCAGGGGGCACTGAAGCTTTCTTT. The encoded protein is CASSGAGGTEAFF. V and J are TRBV6-5 and TRBJ1-1; 7 bases align to TRBD1. The length of the CDR3 is 13 residues. Trimming at V came to 5 bases and at J to 4 bases, leaving 4 bases not matched to a gene. CDR1 is MNHEY, CDR2 SVGAGI, per germline.

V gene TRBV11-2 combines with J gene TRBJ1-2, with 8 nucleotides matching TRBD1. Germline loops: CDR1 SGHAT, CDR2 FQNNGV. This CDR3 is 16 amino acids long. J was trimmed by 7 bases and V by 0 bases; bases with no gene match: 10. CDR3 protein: CASSLEGAGGYRGYTF. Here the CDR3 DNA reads TGTGCCAGCAGCTTAGAGGGGGCAGGGGGCTATCGTGGCTACACCTTC.

Here the CDR3 reads CASRDPGLVGYNEQFF. CDR3 bases: TGTGCCAGCCGAGATCCGGGACTAGTGGGCTACAATGAGCAGTTCTTC. The rearrangement links TRBV6-4 to TRBJ2-1, with 8 bases identical to TRBD2. The CDR3 totals 16 residues. Trimming cost V 8 bases and J 3 bases; bases outside gene matches: 12. Looked up from germline, CDR1 is MRHNA and CDR2 is SNTAGT.

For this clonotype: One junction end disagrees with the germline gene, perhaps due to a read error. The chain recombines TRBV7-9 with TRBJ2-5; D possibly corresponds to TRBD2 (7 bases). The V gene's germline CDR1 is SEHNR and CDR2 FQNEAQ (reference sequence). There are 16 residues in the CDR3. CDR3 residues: CASSLGAGAGAKTQYF. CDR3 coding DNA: TGTGCCAGCAGCCTGGGCGCTGGCGCGGGGGCTAAGACGCAGTACTTC.

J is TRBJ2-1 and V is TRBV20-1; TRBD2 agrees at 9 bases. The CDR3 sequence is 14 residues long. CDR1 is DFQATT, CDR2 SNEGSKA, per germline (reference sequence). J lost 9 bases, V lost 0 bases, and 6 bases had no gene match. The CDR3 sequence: CSAREVAGAGEQFF. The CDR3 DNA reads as TGCAGTGCTAGAGAGGTAGCGGGGGCGGGTGAGCAGTTCTTC.

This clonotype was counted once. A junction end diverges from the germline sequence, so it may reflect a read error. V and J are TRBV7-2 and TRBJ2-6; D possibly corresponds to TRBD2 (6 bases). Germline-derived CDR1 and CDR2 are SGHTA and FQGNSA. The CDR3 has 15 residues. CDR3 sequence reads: CASSYSGTGANVLTF. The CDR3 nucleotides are TGTGCCAGCAGCTACTCCGGGACTGGGGCCAACGTGCTGACTTTC. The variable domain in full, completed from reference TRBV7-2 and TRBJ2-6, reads GAGVSQSPSNKVTEKGKDVELRCDPISGHTALYWYRQSLGQGLEFLIYFQGNSAPDKSGLPSDRFSAERTGGSVSTLTIQRTQQEDSAVYLCASSYSGTGANVLTFGAGSRLTVL.

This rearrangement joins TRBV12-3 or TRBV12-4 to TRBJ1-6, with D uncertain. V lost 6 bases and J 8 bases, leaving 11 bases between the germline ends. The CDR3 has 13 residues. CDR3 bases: TGTGCCAGCAGCCCCCCCCAGGATTCACCCCTCCACTTT. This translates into CASSPPQDSPLHF.

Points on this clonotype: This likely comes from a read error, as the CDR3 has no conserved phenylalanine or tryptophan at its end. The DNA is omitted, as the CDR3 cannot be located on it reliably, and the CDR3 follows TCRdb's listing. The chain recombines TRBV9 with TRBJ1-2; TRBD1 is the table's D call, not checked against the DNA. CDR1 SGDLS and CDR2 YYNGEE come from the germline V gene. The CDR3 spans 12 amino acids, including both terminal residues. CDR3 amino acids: CASSVTDRGFSL.

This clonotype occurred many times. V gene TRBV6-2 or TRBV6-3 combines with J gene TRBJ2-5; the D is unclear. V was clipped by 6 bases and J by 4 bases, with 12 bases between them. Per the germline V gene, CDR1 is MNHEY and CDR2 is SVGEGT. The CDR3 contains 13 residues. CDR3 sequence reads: CASRKILRETQYF. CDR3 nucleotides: TGTGCCAGCAGGAAGATTCTCCGAGAGACCCAGTACTTC.

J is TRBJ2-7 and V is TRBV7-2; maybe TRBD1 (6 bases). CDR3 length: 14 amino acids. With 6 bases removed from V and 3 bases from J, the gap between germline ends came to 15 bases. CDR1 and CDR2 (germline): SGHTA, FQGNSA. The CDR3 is CASRTGTSNYEQYF. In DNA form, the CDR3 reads TGTGCCAGCAGAACCGGGACATCGAACTACGAGCAGTACTTC. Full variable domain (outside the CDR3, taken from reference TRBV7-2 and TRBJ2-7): GAGVSQSPSNKVTEKGKDVELRCDPISGHTALYWYRQSLGQGLEFLIYFQGNSAPDKSGLPSDRFSAERTGGSVSTLTIQRTQQEDSAVYLCASRTGTSNYEQYFGPGTRLTVT.

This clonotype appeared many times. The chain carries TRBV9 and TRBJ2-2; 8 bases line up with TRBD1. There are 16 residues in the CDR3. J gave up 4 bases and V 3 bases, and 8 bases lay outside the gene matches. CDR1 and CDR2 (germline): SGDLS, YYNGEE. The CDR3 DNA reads TGTGCCAGCAGCGACATAAGACAGGGGACCACCGGGGAGCTGTTTTTT. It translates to CASSDIRQGTTGELFF. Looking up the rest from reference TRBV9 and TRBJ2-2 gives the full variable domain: DSGVTQTPKHLITATGQRVTLRCSPRSGDLSVYWYQQSLDQGLQFLIQYYNGEERAKGNILERFSAQQFPDLHSELNLSSLELGDSALYFCASSDIRQGTTGELFFGEGSRLTVL.

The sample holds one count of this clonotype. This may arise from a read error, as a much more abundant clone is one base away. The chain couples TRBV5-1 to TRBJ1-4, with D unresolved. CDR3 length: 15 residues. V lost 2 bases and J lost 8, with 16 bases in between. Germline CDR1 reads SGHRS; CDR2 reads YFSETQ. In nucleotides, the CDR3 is TGCGCCAGCAGCTTAGAGCCCCAGAAAGGGGAAAAACTGTTTTTT. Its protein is CASSLEPQKGEKLFF.

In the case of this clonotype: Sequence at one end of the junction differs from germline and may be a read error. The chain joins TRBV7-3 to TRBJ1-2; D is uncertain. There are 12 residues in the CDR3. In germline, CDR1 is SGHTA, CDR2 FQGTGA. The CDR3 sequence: CATSARNYAYTF. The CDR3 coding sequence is TGTGCCACCAGCGCGCGGAACTATGCTTACACCTTC.

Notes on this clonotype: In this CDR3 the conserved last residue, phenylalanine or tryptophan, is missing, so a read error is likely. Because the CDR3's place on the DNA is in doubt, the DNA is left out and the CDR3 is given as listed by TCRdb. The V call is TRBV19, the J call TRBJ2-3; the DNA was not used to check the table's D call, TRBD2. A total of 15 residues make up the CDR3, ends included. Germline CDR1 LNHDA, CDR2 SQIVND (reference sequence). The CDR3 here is CASSTGPLDSPLHYG.

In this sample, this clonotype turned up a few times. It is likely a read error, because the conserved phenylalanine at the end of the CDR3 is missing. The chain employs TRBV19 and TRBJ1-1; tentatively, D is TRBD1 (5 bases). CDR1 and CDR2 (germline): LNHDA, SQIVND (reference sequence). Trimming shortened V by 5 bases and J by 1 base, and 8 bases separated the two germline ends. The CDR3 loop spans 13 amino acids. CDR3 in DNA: TGTGCCAGTAGTGCGCAGGGGAACACTGAAGCTTTCTTA. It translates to CASSAQGNTEAFL.

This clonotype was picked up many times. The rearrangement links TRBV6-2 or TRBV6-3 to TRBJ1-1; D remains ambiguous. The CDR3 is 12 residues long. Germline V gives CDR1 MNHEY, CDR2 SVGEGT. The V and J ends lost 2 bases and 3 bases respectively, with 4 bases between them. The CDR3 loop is CASSYVDTEAFF. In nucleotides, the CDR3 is TGTGCCAGCAGTTACGTGGACACTGAAGCTTTCTTT.